Each of the 7 T cell receptor beta chains below was sequenced from the same sample in a study of CD8+ T cells in alopecia areata. Treatment defined: oral pan-JAK inhibitor, 5-10 mg twice daily. Extraction of RNA preceded its reverse transcription into cDNA, which served as the sequencing template. Measured with immunoSEQ multiplex PCR; TCRdb has only the in-frame clones, and not every one. The table shows some 170,000 clones, with 58% occurring only once. The starting material was CD4+ T cells sorted from blood, obtained between weeks 55 and 65, from a patient treated with tofacitinib. The source is a human donor with alopecia areata.

V and J are TRBV5-1 and TRBJ2-5; 7 bases fit TRBD2. Germline trimming cut 2 bases from V and 3 bases from J; bases unmatched to any gene: 1. This CDR3 has 13 amino acids. Germline V gene data show CDR1 as SGHRS and CDR2 as YFSETQ. CDR3 sequence: CASSFGLEETQYF. The CDR3 DNA sequence: TGCGCCAGCAGCTTCGGACTAGAAGAGACCCAGTACTTC.

This clone has a single count. This rearrangement joins TRBV30 to TRBJ1-2; D unclear. Germline values: CDR1 GTSNPN, CDR2 SVGIG (reference sequence). V was pared by 0 bases and J by 7 bases, with 12 bases between. This CDR3 region has 13 residues. The CDR3 region is CAWSVPRHSGYTF. The CDR3 DNA reads as TGTGCCTGGAGTGTACCCCGGCACTCTGGCTACACCTTC.

This chain connects TRBV25-1 to TRBJ2-7, with D tentatively TRBD1 or TRBD2 (5 bases each). The CDR3 consists of 14 residues. The V gene lost 3 bases and the J gene lost 6 bases, with 15 bases spanning the gap. In germline, CDR1 is MGHDK, CDR2 SYGVNS. The CDR3 loop reads CASSENGRAGEQYF. In DNA, the CDR3 is TGTGCCAGCAGTGAGAATGGCAGGGCGGGCGAGCAGTACTTC.

This chain joins TRBV30 and TRBJ1-6; D remains ambiguous. The V and J ends lost 5 bases and 2 bases respectively, with 7 bases between them. The CDR3 covers 13 residues. The V gene's germline CDR1 is GTSNPN and CDR2 SVGIG (reference sequence). The CDR3 DNA follows: TGTGCCTGGGCCGAAGCCTATAATTCACCCCTCCACTTT. The encoded protein is CAWAEAYNSPLHF.

The chain joins TRBV11-2 to TRBJ1-2; perhaps TRBD1 as D (6 bases). The germline V gene encodes CDR1 SGHAT and CDR2 FQNNGV. V dropped 3 bases and J dropped 9 bases, with 8 bases sitting between them. This CDR3 spans 11 amino acids. The CDR3 sequence: CASSLGDSYTF. The CDR3 DNA reads TGTGCCAGCAGCTTGGGGGACAGCTACACCTTC.

This chain connects TRBV6-5 to TRBJ1-2; D is perhaps TRBD1 (6 bases). In germline, CDR1 is MNHEY, CDR2 SVGAGI. Trimming stripped 0 bases from V and 4 bases from J, with 9 bases between. CDR3 length: 14 residues. The CDR3 loop is CASSYSTGTYGYTF. The CDR3 DNA reads as TGTGCCAGCAGTTACTCAACAGGGACCTATGGCTACACCTTC.

The chain links TRBV27 to TRBJ1-1; 7 bases line up with TRBD1. The CDR3 runs 13 residues. V trimming: 4 bases; J trimming: 5 bases; junction bases outside the gene matches: 4. The V gene's germline CDR1 is MNHEY and CDR2 SMNVEV (reference sequence). CDR3 bases: TGTGCCAGCAGTTGGTCAGGGGGAACTGAAGCTTTCTTT. This codes for CASSWSGGTEAFF.